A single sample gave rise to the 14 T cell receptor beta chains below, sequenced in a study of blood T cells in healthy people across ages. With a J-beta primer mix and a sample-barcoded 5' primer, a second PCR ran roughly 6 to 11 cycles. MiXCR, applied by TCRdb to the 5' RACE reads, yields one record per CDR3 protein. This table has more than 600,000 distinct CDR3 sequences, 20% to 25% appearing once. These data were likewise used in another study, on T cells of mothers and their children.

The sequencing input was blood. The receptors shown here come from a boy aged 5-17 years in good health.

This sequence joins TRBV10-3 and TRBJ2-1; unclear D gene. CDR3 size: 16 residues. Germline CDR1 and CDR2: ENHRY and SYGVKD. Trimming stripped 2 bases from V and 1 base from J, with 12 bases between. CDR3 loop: CAISERYRQSYNEQFF. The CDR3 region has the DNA TGTGCCATCAGTGAGCGCTACCGTCAGTCCTACAATGAGCAGTTCTTC.

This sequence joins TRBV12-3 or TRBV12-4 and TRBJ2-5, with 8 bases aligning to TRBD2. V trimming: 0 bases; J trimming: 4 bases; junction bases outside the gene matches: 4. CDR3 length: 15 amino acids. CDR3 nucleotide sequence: TGTGCCAGCAGTTTAGCACTAGCGGACCGAGAGACCCAGTACTTC. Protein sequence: CASSLALADRETQYF.

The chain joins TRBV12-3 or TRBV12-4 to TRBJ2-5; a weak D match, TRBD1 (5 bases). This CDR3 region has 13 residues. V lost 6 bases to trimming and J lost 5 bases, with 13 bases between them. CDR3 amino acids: CASRRAGYETQYF. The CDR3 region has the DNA TGTGCCAGCAGACGAGCAGGGTACGAGACCCAGTACTTC.

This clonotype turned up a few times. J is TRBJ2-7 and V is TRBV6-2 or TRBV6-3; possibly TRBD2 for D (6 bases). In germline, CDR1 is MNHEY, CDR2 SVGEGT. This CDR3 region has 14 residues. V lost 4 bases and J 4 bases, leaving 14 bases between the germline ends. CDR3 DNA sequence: TGTGCCAGCAGTTGGCCGGGGGTTGCATACGAGCAGTACTTC. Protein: CASSWPGVAYEQYF.

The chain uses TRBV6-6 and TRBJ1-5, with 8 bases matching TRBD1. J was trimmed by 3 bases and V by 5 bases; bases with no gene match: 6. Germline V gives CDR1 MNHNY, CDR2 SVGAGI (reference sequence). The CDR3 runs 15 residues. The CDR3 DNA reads TGTGCCAGCAGTCCCGGACAGGGTCCCAATCAGCCCCAGCATTTT. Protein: CASSPGQGPNQPQHF.

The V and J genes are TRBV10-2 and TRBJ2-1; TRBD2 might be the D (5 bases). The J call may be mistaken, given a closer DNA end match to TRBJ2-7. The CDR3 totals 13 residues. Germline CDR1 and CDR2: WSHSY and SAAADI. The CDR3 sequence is CASGPAGTHEQYF. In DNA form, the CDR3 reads TGCGCCAGCGGGCCTGCGGGTACCCACGAGCAGTACTTC.

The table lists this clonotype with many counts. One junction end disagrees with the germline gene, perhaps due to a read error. The CDR3 sequence: CASSLDGEQFF. CDR3 DNA: TGTGCCAGCAGCTTAGATGGCGAGCAGTTCTTC. The chain uses TRBV5-1 and TRBJ2-1; unclear D gene. Germline CDR1 reads SGHRS; CDR2 reads YFSETQ. The CDR3 contains 11 residues.

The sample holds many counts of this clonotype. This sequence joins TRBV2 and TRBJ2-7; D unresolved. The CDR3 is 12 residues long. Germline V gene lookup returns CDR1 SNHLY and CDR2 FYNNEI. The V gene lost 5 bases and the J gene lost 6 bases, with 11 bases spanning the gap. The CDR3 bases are TGTGCCAGCAGTCTTAACAGCCTCGAGCAGTACTTC. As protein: CASSLNSLEQYF. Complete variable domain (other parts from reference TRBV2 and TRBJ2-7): EPEVTQTPSHQVTQMGQEVILRCVPISNHLYFYWYRQILGQKVEFLVSFYNNEISEKSEIFDDQFSVERPDGSNFTLKIRSTKLEDSAMYFCASSLNSLEQYFGPGTRLTVT.

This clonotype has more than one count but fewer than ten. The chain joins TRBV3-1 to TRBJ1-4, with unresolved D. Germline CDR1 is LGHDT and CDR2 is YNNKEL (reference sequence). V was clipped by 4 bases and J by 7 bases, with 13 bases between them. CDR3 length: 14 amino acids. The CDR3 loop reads CASSLSGTIEKLFF. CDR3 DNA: TGTGCCAGCAGCCTCAGCGGAACCATTGAAAAACTGTTTTTT. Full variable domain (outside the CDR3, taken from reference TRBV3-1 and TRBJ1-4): DTAVSQTPKYLVTQMGNDKSIKCEQNLGHDTMYWYKQDSKKFLKIMFSYNNKELIINETVPNRFSPKSPDKAHLNLHINSLELGDSAVYFCASSLSGTIEKLFFGSGTQLSVL.

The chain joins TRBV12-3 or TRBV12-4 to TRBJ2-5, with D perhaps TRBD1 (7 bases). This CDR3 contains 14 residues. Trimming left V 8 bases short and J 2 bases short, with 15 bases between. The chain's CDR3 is CASRQGGWQETQYF. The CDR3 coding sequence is TGTGCCAGCCGTCAGGGGGGCTGGCAAGAGACCCAGTACTTC.

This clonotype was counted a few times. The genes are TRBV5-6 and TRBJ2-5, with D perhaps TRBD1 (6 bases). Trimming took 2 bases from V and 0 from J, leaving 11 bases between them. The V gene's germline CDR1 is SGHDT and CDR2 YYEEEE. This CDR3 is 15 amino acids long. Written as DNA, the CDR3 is TGTGCCAGCAGCTTCTGGGGACAAAACCAAGAGACCCAGTACTTC. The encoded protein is CASSFWGQNQETQYF.

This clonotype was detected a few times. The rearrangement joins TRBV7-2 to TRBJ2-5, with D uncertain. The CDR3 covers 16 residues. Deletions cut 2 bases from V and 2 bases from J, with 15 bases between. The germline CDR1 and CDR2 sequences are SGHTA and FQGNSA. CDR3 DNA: TGTGCCAGCAGCTTATTGTTAGCAGACGGACAAGAGACCCAGTACTTC. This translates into CASSLLLADGQETQYF.

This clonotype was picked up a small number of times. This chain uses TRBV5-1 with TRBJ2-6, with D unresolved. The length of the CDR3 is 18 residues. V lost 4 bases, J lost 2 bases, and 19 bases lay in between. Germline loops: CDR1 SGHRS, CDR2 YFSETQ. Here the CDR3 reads CASSLVASQSTGANVLTF. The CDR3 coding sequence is TGCGCCAGCAGCCTGGTTGCCTCCCAGTCTACTGGGGCCAACGTCCTGACTTTC.

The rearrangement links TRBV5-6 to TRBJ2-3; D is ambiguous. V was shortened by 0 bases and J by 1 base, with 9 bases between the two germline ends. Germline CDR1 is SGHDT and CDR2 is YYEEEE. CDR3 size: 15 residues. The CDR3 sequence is CASSLGRQRTDTQYF. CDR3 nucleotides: TGTGCCAGCAGCTTGGGCAGGCAACGCACAGATACGCAGTATTTT.